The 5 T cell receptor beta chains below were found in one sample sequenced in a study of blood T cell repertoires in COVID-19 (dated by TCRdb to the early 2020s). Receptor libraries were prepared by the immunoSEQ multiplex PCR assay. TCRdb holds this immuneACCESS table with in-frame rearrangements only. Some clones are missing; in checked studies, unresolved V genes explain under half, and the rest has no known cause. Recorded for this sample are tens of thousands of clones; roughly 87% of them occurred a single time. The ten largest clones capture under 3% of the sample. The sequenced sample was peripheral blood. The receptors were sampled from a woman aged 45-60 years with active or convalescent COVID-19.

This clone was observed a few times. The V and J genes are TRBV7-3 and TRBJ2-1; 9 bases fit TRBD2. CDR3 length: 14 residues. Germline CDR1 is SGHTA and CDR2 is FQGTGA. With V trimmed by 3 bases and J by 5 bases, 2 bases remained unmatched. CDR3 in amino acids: CASSLAGGHNEQFF. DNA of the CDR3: TGTGCCAGCAGCTTGGCGGGGGGGCACAATGAGCAGTTCTTC.

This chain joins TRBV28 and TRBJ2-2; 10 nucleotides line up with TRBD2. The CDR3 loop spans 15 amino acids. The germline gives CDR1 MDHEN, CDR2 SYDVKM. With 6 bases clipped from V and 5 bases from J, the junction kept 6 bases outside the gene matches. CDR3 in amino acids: CASRRGTSVTGELFF. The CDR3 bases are TGTGCCAGCAGGCGAGGGACTAGCGTAACCGGGGAGCTGTTTTTT.

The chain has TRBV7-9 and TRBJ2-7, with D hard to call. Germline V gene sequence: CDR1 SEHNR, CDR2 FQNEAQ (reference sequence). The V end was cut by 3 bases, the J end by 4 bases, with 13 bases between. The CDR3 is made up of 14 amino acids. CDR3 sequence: CASSFGQRFYEQYF. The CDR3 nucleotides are TGTGCCAGCAGCTTTGGGCAGAGATTTTACGAGCAGTACTTC.

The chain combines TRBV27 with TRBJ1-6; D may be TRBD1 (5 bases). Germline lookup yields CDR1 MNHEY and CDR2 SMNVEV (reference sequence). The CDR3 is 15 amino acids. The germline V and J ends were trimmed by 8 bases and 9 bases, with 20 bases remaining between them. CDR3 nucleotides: TGTGCCAGCGCCGGAAGGGGCAGCAGTGGTTCACCCCTCCACTTT. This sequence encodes CASAGRGSSGSPLHF.

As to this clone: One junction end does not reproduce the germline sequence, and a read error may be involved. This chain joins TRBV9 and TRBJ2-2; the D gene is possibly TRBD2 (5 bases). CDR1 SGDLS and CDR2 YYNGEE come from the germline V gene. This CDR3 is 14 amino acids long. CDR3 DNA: TGTGTCAGCAGCGTAATTCACGGGGTCGGGGAGCTGTTTTTT. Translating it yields CVSSVIHGVGELFF.